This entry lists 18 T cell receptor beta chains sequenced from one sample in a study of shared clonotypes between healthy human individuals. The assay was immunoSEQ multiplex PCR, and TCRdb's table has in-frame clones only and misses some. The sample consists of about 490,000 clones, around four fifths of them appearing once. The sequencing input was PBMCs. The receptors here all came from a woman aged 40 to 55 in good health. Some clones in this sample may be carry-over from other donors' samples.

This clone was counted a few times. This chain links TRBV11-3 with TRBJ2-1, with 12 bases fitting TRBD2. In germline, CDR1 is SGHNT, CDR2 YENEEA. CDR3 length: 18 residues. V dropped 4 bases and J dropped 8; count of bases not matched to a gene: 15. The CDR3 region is CASSSRTSGTGRGDEQFF. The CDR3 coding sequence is TGTGCCAGCAGCTCCCGGACTAGCGGGACCGGTCGGGGAGATGAGCAGTTCTTC.

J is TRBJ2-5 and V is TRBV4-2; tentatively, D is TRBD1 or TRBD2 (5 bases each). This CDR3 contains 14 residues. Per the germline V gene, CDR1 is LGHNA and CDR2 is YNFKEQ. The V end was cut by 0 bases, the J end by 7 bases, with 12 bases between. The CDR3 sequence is CASSQEEGLGTQYF. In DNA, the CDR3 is TGTGCCAGCAGCCAAGAAGAGGGGTTAGGGACCCAGTACTTC.

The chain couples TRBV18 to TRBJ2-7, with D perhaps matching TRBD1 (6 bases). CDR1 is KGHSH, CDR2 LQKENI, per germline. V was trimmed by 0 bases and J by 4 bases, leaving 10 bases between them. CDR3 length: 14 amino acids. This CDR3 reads CASSPPSDRYEQYF. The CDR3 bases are TGTGCCAGCTCACCACCGTCGGACAGATACGAGCAGTACTTC.

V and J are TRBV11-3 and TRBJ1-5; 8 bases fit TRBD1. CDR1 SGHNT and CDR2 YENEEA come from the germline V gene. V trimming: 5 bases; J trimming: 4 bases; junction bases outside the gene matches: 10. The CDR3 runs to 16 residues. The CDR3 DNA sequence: TGTGCCAGCAGCCCCCGGACAGGGCGGACAAATCAGCCCCAGCATTTT. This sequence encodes CASSPRTGRTNQPQHF.

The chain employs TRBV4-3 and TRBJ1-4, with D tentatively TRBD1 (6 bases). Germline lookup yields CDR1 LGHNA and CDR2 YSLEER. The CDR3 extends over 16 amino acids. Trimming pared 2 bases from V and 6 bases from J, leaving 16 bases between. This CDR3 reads CASSQRGGQWDEKLFF. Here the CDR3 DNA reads TGCGCCAGCAGCCAAAGAGGGGGGCAATGGGATGAAAAACTGTTTTTT.

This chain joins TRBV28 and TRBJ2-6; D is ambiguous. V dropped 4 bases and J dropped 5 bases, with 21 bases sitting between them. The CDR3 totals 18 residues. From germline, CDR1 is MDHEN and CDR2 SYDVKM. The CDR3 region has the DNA TGTGCCAGCAGTTCGCCTCGTCTGACACAAAGTCGGGCCAACGTCCTGACTTTC. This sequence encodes CASSSPRLTQSRANVLTF.

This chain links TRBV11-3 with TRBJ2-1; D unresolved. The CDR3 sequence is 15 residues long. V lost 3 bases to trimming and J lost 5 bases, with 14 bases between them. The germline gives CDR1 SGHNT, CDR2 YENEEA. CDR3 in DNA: TGTGCCAGCAGCTTGGGTGCCGCAGGTAACAATGAGCAGTTCTTC. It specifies CASSLGAAGNNEQFF.

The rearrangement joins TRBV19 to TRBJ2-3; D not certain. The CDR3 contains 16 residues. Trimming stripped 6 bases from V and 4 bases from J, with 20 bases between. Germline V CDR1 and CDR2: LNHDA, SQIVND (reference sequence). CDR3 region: CASSPGGRAVPDTQYF. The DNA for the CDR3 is TGTGCCAGTAGCCCCGGCGGACGAGCAGTTCCAGATACGCAGTATTTT.

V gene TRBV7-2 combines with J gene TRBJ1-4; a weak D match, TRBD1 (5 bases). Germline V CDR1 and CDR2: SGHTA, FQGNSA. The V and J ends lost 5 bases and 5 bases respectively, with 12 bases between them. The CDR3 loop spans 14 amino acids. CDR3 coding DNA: TGTGCCAGCAGCCCGACAGCTCGCAATGAAAAACTGTTTTTT. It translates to CASSPTARNEKLFF.

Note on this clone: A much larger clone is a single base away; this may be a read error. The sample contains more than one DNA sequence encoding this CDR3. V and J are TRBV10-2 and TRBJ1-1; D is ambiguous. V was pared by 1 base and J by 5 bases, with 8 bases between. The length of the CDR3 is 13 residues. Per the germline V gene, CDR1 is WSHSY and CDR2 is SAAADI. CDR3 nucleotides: TGCGCCAGCAGTGAGTTTACGTATACTGAAGCTTTCTTT. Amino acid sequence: CASSEFTYTEAFF.

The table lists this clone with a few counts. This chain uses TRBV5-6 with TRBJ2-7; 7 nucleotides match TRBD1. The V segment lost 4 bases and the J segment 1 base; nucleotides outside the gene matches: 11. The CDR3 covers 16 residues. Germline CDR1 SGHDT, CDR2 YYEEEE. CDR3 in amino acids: CASSPHPDRPSYEQYF. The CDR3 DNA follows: TGTGCCAGCAGCCCCCACCCGGACAGGCCTTCCTACGAGCAGTACTTC.

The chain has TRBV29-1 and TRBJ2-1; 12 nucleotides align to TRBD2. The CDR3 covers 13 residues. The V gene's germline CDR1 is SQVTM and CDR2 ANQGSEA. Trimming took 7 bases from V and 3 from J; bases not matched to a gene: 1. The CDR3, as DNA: TGCAGCGGGGGACTAGCGGGCTACAATGAGCAGTTCTTC. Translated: CSGGLAGYNEQFF.

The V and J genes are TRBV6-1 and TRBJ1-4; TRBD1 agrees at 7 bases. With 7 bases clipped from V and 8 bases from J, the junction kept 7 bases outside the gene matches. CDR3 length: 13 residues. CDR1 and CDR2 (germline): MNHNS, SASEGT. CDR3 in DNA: TGTGCCAGCACGTGGCAGGGGGGAGAAAAACTGTTTTTT. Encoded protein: CASTWQGGEKLFF.

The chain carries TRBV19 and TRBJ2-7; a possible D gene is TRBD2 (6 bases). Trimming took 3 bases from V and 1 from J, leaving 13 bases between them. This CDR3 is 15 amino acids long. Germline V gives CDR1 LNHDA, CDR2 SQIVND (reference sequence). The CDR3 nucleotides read TGTGCCAGTAGTATGCGGGACGGAGAATCCTACGAGCAGTACTTC. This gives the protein CASSMRDGESYEQYF. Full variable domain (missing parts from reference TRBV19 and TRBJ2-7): DGGITQSPKYLFRKEGQNVTLSCEQNLNHDAMYWYRQDPGQGLRLIYYSQIVNDFQKGDIAEGYSVSREKKESFPLTVTSAQKNPTAFYLCASSMRDGESYEQYFGPGTRLTVT.

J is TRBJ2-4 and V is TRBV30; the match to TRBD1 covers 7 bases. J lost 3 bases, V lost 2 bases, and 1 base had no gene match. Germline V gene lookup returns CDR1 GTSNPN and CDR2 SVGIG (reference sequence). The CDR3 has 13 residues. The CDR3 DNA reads TGTGCCTGGAGTCGGGACAGCAAAAACATTCAGTACTTC. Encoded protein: CAWSRDSKNIQYF.

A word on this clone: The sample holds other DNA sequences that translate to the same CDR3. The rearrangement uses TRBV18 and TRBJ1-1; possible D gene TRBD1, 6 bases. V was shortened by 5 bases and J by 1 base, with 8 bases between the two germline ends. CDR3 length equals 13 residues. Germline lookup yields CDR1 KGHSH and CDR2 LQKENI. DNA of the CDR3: TGTGCCAGCTCATCGGGACAGAACACTGAAGCTTTCTTT. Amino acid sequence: CASSSGQNTEAFF.

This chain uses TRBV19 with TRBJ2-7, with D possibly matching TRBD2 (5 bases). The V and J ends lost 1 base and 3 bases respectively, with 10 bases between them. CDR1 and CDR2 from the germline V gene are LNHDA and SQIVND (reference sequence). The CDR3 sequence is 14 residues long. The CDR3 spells CASSIGGANYEQYF. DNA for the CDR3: TGTGCCAGTAGTATAGGGGGAGCGAACTACGAGCAGTACTTC. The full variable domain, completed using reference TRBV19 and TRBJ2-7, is DGGITQSPKYLFRKEGQNVTLSCEQNLNHDAMYWYRQDPGQGLRLIYYSQIVNDFQKGDIAEGYSVSREKKESFPLTVTSAQKNPTAFYLCASSIGGANYEQYFGPGTRLTVT.

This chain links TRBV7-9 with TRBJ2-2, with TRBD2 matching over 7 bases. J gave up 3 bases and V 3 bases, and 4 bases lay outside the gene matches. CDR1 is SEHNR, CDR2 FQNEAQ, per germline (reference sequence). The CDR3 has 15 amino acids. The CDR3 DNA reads TGTGCCAGCAGCTTTAGACTAGCCGACACCGGGGAGCTGTTTTTT. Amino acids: CASSFRLADTGELFF.